The clone carrying this T cell receptor beta chain has just a few counts. What it recognizes is unknown. A single record per CDR3 protein comes from TCRdb applying MiXCR to the RT-PCR reads. The repertoire holds about 780,000 distinct CDR3 sequences, with approximately 17% as singletons. The source of the sample is a study of response to subunit inactivated influenza vaccine. Findings and caveats of the study: Authors suggested few new T cells are recruited by each seasonal influenza vaccination.

The sample was PBMCs from blood, taken 4 to 6 days after vaccination. This TCR derives from a man over 45 who received an inactivated influenza vaccine.

The CDR3 here is CASSLPLGGGGSKNIQYF. The CDR3 coding sequence is TGTGCCAGCAGCTTACCCCTTGGCGGAGGGGGATCCAAAAACATTCAGTACTTC. This rearrangement joins TRBV11-1 to TRBJ2-4; D assignment may be TRBD1 or TRBD2 (6 bases each). Trimming shortened V by 2 bases and J by 2 bases, and 19 bases separated the two germline ends. This CDR3 has 18 residues. The germline gives CDR1 SGHAT, CDR2 FQDESV (reference sequence).